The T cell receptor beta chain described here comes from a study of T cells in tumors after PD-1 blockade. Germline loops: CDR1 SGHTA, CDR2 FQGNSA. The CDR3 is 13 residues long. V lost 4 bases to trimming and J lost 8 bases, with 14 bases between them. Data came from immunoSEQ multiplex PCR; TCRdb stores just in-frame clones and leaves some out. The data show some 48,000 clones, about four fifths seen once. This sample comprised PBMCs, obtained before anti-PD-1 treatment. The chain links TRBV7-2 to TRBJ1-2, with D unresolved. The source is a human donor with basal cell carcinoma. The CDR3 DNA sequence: TGTGCCAGCAGCTCATCGGACGCTCTGGGCTACACCTTC. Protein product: CASSSSDALGYTF.